What follows describes a single T cell receptor (beta chain). No antigen is known for it. TCRdb fed the 5' RACE reads into MiXCR, producing one record per CDR3 protein. The sample includes about 890,000 distinct CDR3 sequences, 12% of them seen just once. These data originate in a study of identical twins. Findings and limits, study-wide: Twin pairs had excess sharing that was weaker in beta out-of-frame sequences.

The germline gives CDR1 SGHRS, CDR2 YFSETQ. This CDR3 has 14 amino acids. Trimming cost V 3 bases and J 5 bases, with 14 bases left between them. These data also featured in a second study, about yellow fever vaccine responses in identical twins.

This TCR derives from a woman between 18 and 30 years old in good health. The chain employs TRBV5-1 and TRBJ2-5, with D tentatively TRBD2 (6 bases). Sequencing was done on a sample of PBMCs. The CDR3 nucleotides read TGCGCCAGCAGCTGGGCGCGGGGCGGGGAGACCCAGTACTTC. Translating it yields CASSWARGGETQYF.